The 21 T cell receptor beta chains listed next were all sequenced from one sample in a study of identical twins. TCRdb re-called the 5' RACE reads with MiXCR, one entry per CDR3 protein. The sample consists of some 560,000 distinct CDR3 sequences, approximately 10% of them appearing once. This sample also belongs to another study, concerning yellow fever vaccine responses in identical twins.

Sequenced sample: PBMCs. The source is a woman under 30 in good health.

At least ten counts were recorded for this clonotype. This CDR3 reads CAISERLSLNTEAFF. The CDR3 nucleotides read TGTGCCATCAGTGAGCGACTATCGTTGAACACTGAAGCTTTCTTT. The genes are TRBV10-3 and TRBJ1-1, with D unclear. Germline V gives CDR1 ENHRY, CDR2 SYGVKD. Trimming took off 2 bases at V and 0 bases at J, with 10 bases between the two ends. CDR3 length: 15 residues.

The V call is TRBV11-1, the J call TRBJ2-7; 8 positions match TRBD2. CDR3 length: 15 amino acids. The V gene's germline CDR1 is SGHAT and CDR2 FQDESV (reference sequence). V shed 2 bases and J 3 bases; nucleotides not matched to a gene: 6. The CDR3 bases are TGTGCCAGCAGCTTAACTTCGGGAGGGGTCTACGAGCAGTACTTC. It codes for CASSLTSGGVYEQYF. Using reference TRBV11-1 and TRBJ2-7 for the parts outside the CDR3, the full variable domain is EAEVAQSPRYKITEKSQAVAFWCDPISGHATLYWYRQILGQGPELLVQFQDESVVDDSQLPKDRFSAERLKGVDSTLKIQPAELGDSAMYLCASSLTSGGVYEQYFGPGTRLTVT.

This clonotype has a count of ten or more. The gene calls are TRBV29-1 and TRBJ2-5; no definite D call. Germline loops: CDR1 SQVTM, CDR2 ANQGSEA. V was pared by 4 bases and J by 1 base, with 7 bases between. This CDR3 has 12 residues. The chain's CDR3 is CSVGAAQETQYF. The CDR3 DNA sequence: TGCAGCGTTGGGGCAGCCCAAGAGACCCAGTACTTC. Full variable domain (rest looked up from reference TRBV29-1 and TRBJ2-5): SAVISQKPSRDICQRGTSLTIQCQVDSQVTMMFWYRQQPGQSLTLIATANQGSEATYESGFVIDKFPISRPNLTFSTLTVSNMSPEDSSIYLCSVGAAQETQYFGPGTRLLVL.

J is TRBJ2-3 and V is TRBV5-1; either TRBD1 or TRBD2 may fit D (5 bases each). The CDR3 is 15 residues long. Germline CDR1 reads SGHRS; CDR2 reads YFSETQ. The V gene lost 2 bases and the J gene lost 2 bases, with 12 bases spanning the gap. The CDR3 here is CASSFMGPPTDTQYF. CDR3 DNA sequence: TGCGCCAGCAGCTTTATGGGACCTCCCACAGATACGCAGTATTTT.

In its sample, this clonotype was seen many times. The chain recombines TRBV7-8 with TRBJ2-2, with D perhaps matching TRBD1 or TRBD2 (5 bases each). Trimming left V 6 bases short and J 1 base short, with 21 bases between. This CDR3 spans 18 amino acids. Germline CDR1 reads SGHVS; CDR2 reads FQNEAQ. This CDR3 reads CASRKRPSWGENTGELFF. For the CDR3, the DNA is TGTGCCAGCAGAAAACGACCTAGCTGGGGCGAGAACACCGGGGAGCTGTTTTTT.

The table lists this clonotype with a few counts. J is TRBJ2-3 and V is TRBV5-1, with D unclear. Germline-derived CDR1 and CDR2 are SGHRS and YFSETQ. CDR3 length: 13 amino acids. Between the trimmed V and J ends, which lost 0 bases and 2 bases, there was a span of 4 bases. CDR3: CASSLDNTDTQYF. The CDR3 DNA reads as TGCGCCAGCAGCTTGGATAACACAGATACGCAGTATTTT.

This clonotype has a handful of counts. The V call is TRBV25-1, the J call TRBJ2-3, with 8 bases identical to TRBD2. CDR3 size: 16 residues. Germline CDR1 reads MGHDK; CDR2 reads SYGVNS. Trimming cost V 8 bases and J 0 bases; bases outside gene matches: 10. CDR3 bases: TGTGCCAGCGGAAATTTAGCGGGGACTAGCACAGATACGCAGTATTTT. This encodes CASGNLAGTSTDTQYF.

This clonotype has more than one count but fewer than ten. The rearrangement joins TRBV5-1 to TRBJ2-3, with TRBD1 as a possible D gene (5 bases). V was pared by 5 bases and J by 9 bases, with 19 bases between. This CDR3 is 14 amino acids long. Per the germline V gene, CDR1 is SGHRS and CDR2 is YFSETQ. The CDR3: CASSQGAGQGTQYF. As DNA, the CDR3 is TGCGCCAGCAGTCAAGGCGCAGGGCAAGGCACGCAGTATTTT.

In its sample, this clonotype was seen many times. The J gene is TRBJ1-1, the V gene TRBV7-6, with D unresolved. Germline V gene sequence: CDR1 SGHVS, CDR2 FNYEAQ. The CDR3 has 15 amino acids. Trimming left V 1 base short and J 5 bases short, with 14 bases between. The CDR3: CASSLVSSSGTEAFF. The CDR3 DNA follows: TGTGCCAGCAGCTTAGTATCCAGTTCAGGTACTGAAGCTTTCTTT. The full variable domain, with the rest looked up from reference TRBV7-6 and TRBJ1-1, is GAGVSQSPRYKVTKRGQDVALRCDPISGHVSLYWYRQALGQGPEFLTYFNYEAQQDKSGLPNDRFSAERPEGSISTLTIQRTEQRDSAMYRCASSLVSSSGTEAFFGQGTRLTVV.

The sample holds a few counts of this clonotype. The rearrangement uses TRBV6-2 or TRBV6-3 and TRBJ2-1, with a possible D match to TRBD2 (6 bases). V was shortened by 6 bases and J by 13 bases, with 10 bases between the two germline ends. The CDR3 totals 10 residues. The germline V gene has CDR1 MNHEY and CDR2 SVGEGT. CDR3 sequence reads: CASRRGRQFF. CDR3 nucleotides: TGTGCCAGCAGGCGGGGTCGACAGTTCTTC.

A few counts support this clonotype. This chain joins TRBV10-2 and TRBJ2-1, with a tentative D call TRBD2 (6 bases). Germline V gene lookup returns CDR1 WSHSY and CDR2 SAAADI. The length of the CDR3 is 14 residues. Trimming cost V 4 bases and J 4 bases, with 11 bases left between them. The CDR3 coding sequence is TGCGCCAGCAGTGGGGGACTGATTTACAATGAGCAGTTCTTC. This sequence encodes CASSGGLIYNEQFF.

A note on this clonotype: A much larger clone differs from this one at a single base, so this may be a read error. In nucleotides, the CDR3 is TGTGCCAGCAGACCGAACAATGAGCAGTTCTTC. Translating gives CASRPNNEQFF. The V call is TRBV7-2, the J call TRBJ2-1; no reliable D call. Germline V gives CDR1 SGHTA, CDR2 FQGNSA. This CDR3 is built from 11 residues. V lost 6 bases, J lost 5 bases, and 5 bases lay in between. The whole variable domain, filled in from reference TRBV7-2 and TRBJ2-1, reads GAGVSQSPSNKVTEKGKDVELRCDPISGHTALYWYRQSLGQGLEFLIYFQGNSAPDKSGLPSDRFSAERTGGSVSTLTIQRTQQEDSAVYLCASRPNNEQFFGPGTRLTVL.

The V call is TRBV13, the J call TRBJ2-7; TRBD2 matches at 10 bases. V dropped 5 bases and J dropped 1; count of bases not matched to a gene: 8. Germline loops: CDR1 PRHDT, CDR2 FYEKMQ (reference sequence). This CDR3 comprises 16 residues. The CDR3 here is CASSGSGLARSYEQYF. CDR3 sequence (DNA): TGTGCCAGCAGCGGATCGGGACTAGCGAGATCCTACGAGCAGTACTTC.

This clonotype was seen more than once but under ten times. The rearrangement joins TRBV18 to TRBJ2-1; D ambiguous. The germline CDR1 and CDR2 sequences are KGHSH and LQKENI. CDR3 length: 18 residues. V dropped 0 bases and J dropped 1 base, with 16 bases sitting between them. CDR3 sequence: CASSPPPTGLRSYNEQFF. The CDR3 DNA reads TGTGCCAGCTCACCACCGCCGACTGGCCTCCGGTCCTACAATGAGCAGTTCTTC.

This clonotype was seen only a few times. V usage is TRBV4-1 and J usage is TRBJ2-1, with 8 bases matching TRBD1. Germline assignment: CDR1 MGHRA and CDR2 YSYEKL. The J segment lost 0 bases and the V segment lost 3 bases, leaving 7 bases of the junction unmatched. This CDR3 comprises 17 residues. CDR3 sequence: CASSHLTTGGSYNEQFF. In DNA form, the CDR3 reads TGCGCCAGCAGCCACCTCACTACAGGGGGCTCCTACAATGAGCAGTTCTTC.

With respect to this clonotype: A single base separates this from a much larger clone, so it may be a read error. Since no conserved phenylalanine or tryptophan closes the CDR3, a read error is the likely cause. The chain has TRBV11-2 and TRBJ1-2; a weak D match, TRBD1 (5 bases). Germline-derived CDR1 and CDR2 are SGHAT and FQNNGV. This CDR3 is built from 11 residues. With 5 bases removed from V and 4 bases from J, the gap between germline ends came to 5 bases. The CDR3 spells CASSGGYGYTL. For the CDR3, the DNA is TGTGCCAGCAGCGGGGGCTATGGCTACACCCTC.

This clonotype was recorded many times. The chain recombines TRBV6-2 or TRBV6-3 with TRBJ2-7, with D perhaps being TRBD1 or TRBD2 (5 bases each). The CDR3 is 14 amino acids. V dropped 10 bases and J dropped 1 base, with 17 bases sitting between them. Germline-derived CDR1 and CDR2 are MNHEY and SVGEGT. The chain's CDR3 is CAIRGERGSYEQYF. The CDR3 DNA reads TGTGCCATAAGGGGAGAACGAGGGTCCTACGAGCAGTACTTC.

The chain uses TRBV30 and TRBJ2-3; tentative D call: TRBD2 (5 bases). The V gene's germline CDR1 is GTSNPN and CDR2 SVGIG (reference sequence). Trimming left V 4 bases short and J 4 bases short, with 9 bases between. This CDR3 is 12 amino acids long. The CDR3 here is CAWKLGADTQYF. CDR3 DNA sequence: TGTGCCTGGAAGTTGGGAGCAGATACGCAGTATTTT.

This clonotype came up a few times. The CDR3 DNA follows: TGCGCCAGCAGCTCGCCCCTAGCGGGAGGGCCGGGCAATGAGCAGTTCTTC. This translates into CASSSPLAGGPGNEQFF. The chain links TRBV5-1 to TRBJ2-1; the match to TRBD2 covers 12 bases. The junction had 10 bases not matched to a gene; V was cut back by 3 bases and J by 6 bases. CDR3 length equals 17 residues. CDR1 and CDR2 from the germline V gene are SGHRS and YFSETQ.

This clonotype was detected only a few times. This chain links TRBV20-1 with TRBJ1-4; D may be TRBD1 (6 bases). Trimming cost V 2 bases and J 8 bases, with 12 bases left between them. Germline V CDR1 and CDR2: DFQATT, SNEGSKA (reference sequence). The CDR3 has 13 amino acids. The CDR3 is CSARPTGLEKLFF. CDR3 sequence (DNA): TGCAGTGCTAGACCCACAGGGTTAGAAAAACTGTTTTTT.

This clonotype was counted at least ten times. The chain's CDR3 is CSARLEETQYF. CDR3 DNA sequence: TGCAGTGCTAGACTAGAGGAGACCCAGTACTTC. The rearrangement uses TRBV20-1 and TRBJ2-5, with D uncertain. CDR3 length equals 11 residues. Trimming stripped 2 bases from V and 5 bases from J, with 6 bases between. CDR1 is DFQATT, CDR2 SNEGSKA, per germline (reference sequence).